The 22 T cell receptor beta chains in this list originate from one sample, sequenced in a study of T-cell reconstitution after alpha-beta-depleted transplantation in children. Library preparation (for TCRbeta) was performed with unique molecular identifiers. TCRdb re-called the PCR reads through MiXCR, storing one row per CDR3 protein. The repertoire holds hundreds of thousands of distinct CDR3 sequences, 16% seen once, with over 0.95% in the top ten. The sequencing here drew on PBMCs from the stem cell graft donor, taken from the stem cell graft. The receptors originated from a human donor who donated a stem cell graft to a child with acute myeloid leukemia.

The CDR3 protein is CSVAALGETQYF. The CDR3 DNA reads as TGCAGCGTTGCAGCATTGGGAGAGACCCAGTACTTC. This chain uses TRBV29-1 with TRBJ2-5; no clear D gene. The germline V gene encodes CDR1 SQVTM and CDR2 ANQGSEA. This CDR3 contains 12 residues. Trimming took off 4 bases at V and 4 bases at J, with 10 bases between the two ends.

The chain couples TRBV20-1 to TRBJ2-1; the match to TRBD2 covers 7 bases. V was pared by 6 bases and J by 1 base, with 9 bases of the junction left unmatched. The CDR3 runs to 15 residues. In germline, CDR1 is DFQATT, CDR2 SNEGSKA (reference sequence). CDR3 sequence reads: CSAPGLVTSYNEQFF. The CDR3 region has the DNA TGCAGTGCCCCAGGACTAGTAACGTCCTACAATGAGCAGTTCTTC.

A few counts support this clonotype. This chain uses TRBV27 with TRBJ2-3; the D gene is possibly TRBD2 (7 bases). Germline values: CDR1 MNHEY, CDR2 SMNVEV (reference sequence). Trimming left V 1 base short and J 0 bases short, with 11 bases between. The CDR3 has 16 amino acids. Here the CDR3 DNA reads TGTGCCAGCAGTTTATTCCGGGGGGCGAGCACAGATACGCAGTATTTT. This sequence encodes CASSLFRGASTDTQYF.

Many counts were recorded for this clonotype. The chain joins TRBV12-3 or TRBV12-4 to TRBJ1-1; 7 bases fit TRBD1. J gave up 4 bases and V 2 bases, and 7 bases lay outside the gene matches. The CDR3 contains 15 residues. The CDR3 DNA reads TGTGCCAGCAGTTTAAGGGGGCGAGTGATCACTGAAGCTTTCTTT. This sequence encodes CASSLRGRVITEAFF.

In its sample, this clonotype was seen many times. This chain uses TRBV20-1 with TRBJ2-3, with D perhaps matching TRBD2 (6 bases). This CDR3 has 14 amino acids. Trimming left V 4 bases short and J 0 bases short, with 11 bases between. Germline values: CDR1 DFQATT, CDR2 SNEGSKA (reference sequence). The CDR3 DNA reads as TGCAGTGCTAAAGGCGGGGTTAGCACAGATACGCAGTATTTT. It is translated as CSAKGGVSTDTQYF.

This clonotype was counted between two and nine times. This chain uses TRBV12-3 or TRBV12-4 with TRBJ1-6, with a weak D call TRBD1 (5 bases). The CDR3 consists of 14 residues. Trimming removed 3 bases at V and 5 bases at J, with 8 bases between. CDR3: CASSFLGDNSPLHF. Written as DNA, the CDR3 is TGTGCCAGCAGTTTTTTAGGGGATAATTCACCCCTCCACTTT.

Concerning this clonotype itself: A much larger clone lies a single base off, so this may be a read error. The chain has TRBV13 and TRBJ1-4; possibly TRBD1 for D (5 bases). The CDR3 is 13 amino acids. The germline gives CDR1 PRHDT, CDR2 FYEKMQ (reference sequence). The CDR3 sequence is CASGLDSDEKLFF. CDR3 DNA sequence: TGTGCCAGCGGCTTAGACAGTGATGAAAAACTGTTTTTT.

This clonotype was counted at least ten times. The CDR3 reads CASGIGSEQYF. CDR3 nucleotide sequence: TGTGCTAGTGGTATAGGCTCCGAGCAGTACTTC. The gene calls are TRBV12-5 and TRBJ2-7; D is undetermined. The germline V gene encodes CDR1 LGHNT and CDR2 FRNRAP. Trimming took 5 bases from V and 6 from J, leaving 8 bases between them. The CDR3 covers 11 residues.

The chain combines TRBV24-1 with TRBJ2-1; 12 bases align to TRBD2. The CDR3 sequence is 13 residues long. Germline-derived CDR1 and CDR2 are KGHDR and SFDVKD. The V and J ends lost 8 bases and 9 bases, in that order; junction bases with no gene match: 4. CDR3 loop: CATTSGGAAEQFF. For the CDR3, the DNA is TGTGCCACCACTAGCGGGGGGGCGGCTGAGCAGTTCTTC.

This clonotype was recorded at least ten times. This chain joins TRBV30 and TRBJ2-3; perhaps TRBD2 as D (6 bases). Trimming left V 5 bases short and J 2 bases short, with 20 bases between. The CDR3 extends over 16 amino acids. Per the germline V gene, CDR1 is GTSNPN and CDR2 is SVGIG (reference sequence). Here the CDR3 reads CAWEERDFLSTDTQYF. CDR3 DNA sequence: TGTGCCTGGGAGGAACGGGACTTCCTTTCCACAGATACGCAGTATTTT.

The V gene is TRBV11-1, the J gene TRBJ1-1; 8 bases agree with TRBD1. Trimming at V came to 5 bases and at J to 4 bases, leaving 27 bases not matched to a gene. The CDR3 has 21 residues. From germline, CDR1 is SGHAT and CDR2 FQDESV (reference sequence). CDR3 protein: CASSRTGKLMQTGKMVTEAFF. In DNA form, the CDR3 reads TGTGCCAGCAGCCGGACAGGGAAACTAATGCAGACAGGGAAGATGGTCACTGAAGCTTTCTTT.

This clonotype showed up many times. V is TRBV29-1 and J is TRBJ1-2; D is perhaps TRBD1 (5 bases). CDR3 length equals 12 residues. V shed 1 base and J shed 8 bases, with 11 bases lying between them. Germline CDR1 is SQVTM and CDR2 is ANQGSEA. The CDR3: CSVEGQGEGYTF. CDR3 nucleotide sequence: TGCAGCGTTGAAGGGCAGGGAGAGGGCTACACCTTC.

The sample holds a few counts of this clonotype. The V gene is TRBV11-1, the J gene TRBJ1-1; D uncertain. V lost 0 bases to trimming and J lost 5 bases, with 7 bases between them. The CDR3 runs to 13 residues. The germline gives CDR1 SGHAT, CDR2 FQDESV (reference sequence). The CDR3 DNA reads TGTGCCAGCAGCTTAGCGGTTACAACTGAAGCTTTCTTT. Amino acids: CASSLAVTTEAFF.

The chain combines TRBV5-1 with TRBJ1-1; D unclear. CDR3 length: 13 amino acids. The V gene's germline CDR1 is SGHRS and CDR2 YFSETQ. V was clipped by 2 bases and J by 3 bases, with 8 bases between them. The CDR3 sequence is CASSFEPDTEAFF. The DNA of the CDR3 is TGCGCCAGCAGCTTCGAACCGGACACTGAAGCTTTCTTT.

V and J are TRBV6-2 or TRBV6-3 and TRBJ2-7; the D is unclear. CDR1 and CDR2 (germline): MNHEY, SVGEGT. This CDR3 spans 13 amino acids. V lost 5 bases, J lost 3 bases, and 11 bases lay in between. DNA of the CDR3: TGTGCCAGCAGTCATACCCCGGACTACGAGCAGTACTTC. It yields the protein CASSHTPDYEQYF.

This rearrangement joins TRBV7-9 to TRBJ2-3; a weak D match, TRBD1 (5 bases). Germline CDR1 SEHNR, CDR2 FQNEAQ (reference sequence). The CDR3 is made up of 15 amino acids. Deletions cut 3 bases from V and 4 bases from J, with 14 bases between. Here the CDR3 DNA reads TGTGCCAGCAGCTTGATTCAACAGGCCTCAGATACGCAGTATTTT. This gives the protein CASSLIQQASDTQYF.

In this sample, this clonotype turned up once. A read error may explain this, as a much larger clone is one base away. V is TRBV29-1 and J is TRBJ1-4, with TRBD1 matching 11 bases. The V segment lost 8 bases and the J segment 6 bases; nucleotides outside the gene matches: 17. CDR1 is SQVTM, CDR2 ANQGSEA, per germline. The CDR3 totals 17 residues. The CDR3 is CSLLGWDRGILDEKLFF. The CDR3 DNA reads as TGCAGCCTCCTTGGGTGGGACAGGGGGATACTCGATGAAAAACTGTTTTTT.

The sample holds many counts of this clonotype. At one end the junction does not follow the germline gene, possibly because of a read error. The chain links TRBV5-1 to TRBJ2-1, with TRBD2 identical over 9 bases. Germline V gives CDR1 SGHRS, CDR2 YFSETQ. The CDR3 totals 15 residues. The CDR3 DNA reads TGTGCCAGCAGTTTGGGGCGGGGGGGCTACAATGAGCAGTTCTTC. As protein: CASSLGRGGYNEQFF.

The CDR3 coding sequence is TGTGCCAGCTCACCGCCCGGGGGCGTCTACAATGAGCAGTTCTTC. Amino acid sequence: CASSPPGGVYNEQFF. This rearrangement joins TRBV18 to TRBJ2-1; D is possibly TRBD1 or TRBD2 (6 bases each). CDR3 length equals 15 residues. V lost 3 bases and J lost 3, with 12 bases in between. The germline V gene has CDR1 KGHSH and CDR2 LQKENI.

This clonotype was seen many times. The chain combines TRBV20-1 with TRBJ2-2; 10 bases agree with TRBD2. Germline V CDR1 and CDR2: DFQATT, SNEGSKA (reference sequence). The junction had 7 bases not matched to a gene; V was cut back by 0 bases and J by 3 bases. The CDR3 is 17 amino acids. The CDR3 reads CSARDSGGAFDTGELFF. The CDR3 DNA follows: TGCAGTGCTAGAGACAGCGGGGGGGCCTTCGACACCGGGGAGCTGTTTTTT.

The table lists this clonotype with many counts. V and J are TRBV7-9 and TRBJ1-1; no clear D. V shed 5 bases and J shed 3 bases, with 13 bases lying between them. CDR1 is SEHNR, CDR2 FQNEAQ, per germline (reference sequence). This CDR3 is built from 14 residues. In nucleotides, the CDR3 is TGTGCCAGCAGCCCCGATGTATGGCACACTGAAGCTTTCTTT. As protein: CASSPDVWHTEAFF.

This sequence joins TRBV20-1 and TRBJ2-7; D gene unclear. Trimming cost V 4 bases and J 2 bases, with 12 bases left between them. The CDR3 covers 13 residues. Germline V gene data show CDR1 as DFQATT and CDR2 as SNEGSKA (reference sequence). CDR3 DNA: TGCAGTGCTAAGGAAAGCTCTACCTACGAGCAGTACGTC. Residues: CSAKESSTYEQYV.